This T cell receptor (beta chain) stems from a study of Ad26.COV2.S vaccination and SARS-CoV-2 variants. Study conclusions and caveats: Vaccine recipients surpassed placebo recipients in spike-specific TCR breadth.

Treatment indicated: over 15 received Ad26.COV2.S at low or high dose, single or two shots; several received placebo; per-sample allocation not given. The samples were gathered on day 63 after the first injection of vaccine or placebo. V shed 3 bases and J shed 0 bases, with 3 bases lying between them. Germline V gene lookup returns CDR1 SNHLY and CDR2 FYNNEI. This CDR3 has 12 amino acids. TCRdb's table, derived via immunoSEQ multiplex PCR, lists solely in-frame clones and lacks some. The sample carries around 370,000 clones, about 85% recorded once. Comments on this clone: Antigen unknown.

This receptor was identified in a person aged 18-65 years who received the Ad26.COV2.S COVID-19 vaccine or a placebo. The rearrangement links TRBV2 to TRBJ2-7; D is uncertain. Material: peripheral blood, obtained in a trial of Ad26.COV2.S vaccine versus placebo. The CDR3 region has the DNA TGTGCCAGCAGTGACGTCTCCTACGAGCAGTACTTC. Protein sequence: CASSDVSYEQYF.